This record concerns one T cell receptor (beta chain) sequence. Its antigen is not known. The CDR3 goes on 3 residues after the read ends, and that part is filled in from the germline J gene. The data derive from a study of T cell clonality in common variable immunodeficiency. Profiled with immunoSEQ multiplex PCR; TCRdb holds only in-frame clones, not every one. The data list some 26,000 clones, none observed once; approximately 3.9% falls to the top ten. Whole-study findings and limits: Compared with healthy controls, CVID subjects showed increased TCRbeta clonality, mostly in about a third. Reportedly, TCR beta sequences from common variable immunodeficiency showed fewer deletions and N-nucleotide insertions.

CDR1 and CDR2 from the germline V gene are SGHTA and FQGTGA. Germline trimming cut 2 bases from V and 5 bases from J; bases unmatched to any gene: 5. The CDR3 spans 17 residues. Sequencing was done on a sample of peripheral blood mononuclear cells. This TCR was recovered from a human donor with common variable immunodeficiency. The chain is built from TRBV7-3 and TRBJ2-2; 13 bases match TRBD2. This CDR3 reads CASSLPGLAGVTGELFF. The covered CDR3 bases are TGTGCCAGCAGCTTACCAGGACTAGCGGGAGTTACCGGGGAG.